This entry lists 28 T cell receptor beta chains sequenced from one sample in a study of blood T cells in healthy people across ages. Primed by a sample-barcoded 5' primer and a J-beta primer mix, a second PCR proceeded for about 6 to 11 cycles. MiXCR, applied by TCRdb to the 5' RACE reads, yields one record per CDR3 protein. The sample has around 1,500,000 distinct CDR3 sequences; 35% to 45% are singletons. The sequenced material came from blood. The receptor set was obtained from a woman in her late teens or twenties in good health.

This clonotype was found a few times. The chain employs TRBV10-3 and TRBJ2-1; 15 bases agree with TRBD2. Losses at the gene ends were 2 bases for V and 9 bases for J; bases not matched to a gene: 2. CDR3 length: 15 amino acids. The germline V gene has CDR1 ENHRY and CDR2 SYGVKD. CDR3 protein: CAISEGLAGGSEQFF. Written as DNA, the CDR3 is TGTGCCATCAGTGAGGGACTAGCGGGGGGGAGTGAGCAGTTCTTC.

This clonotype turned up a few times. The chain employs TRBV11-3 and TRBJ2-1; 8 bases agree with TRBD2. The junction had 3 bases not matched to a gene; V was cut back by 2 bases and J by 3 bases. The CDR3 spans 15 residues. Germline V gives CDR1 SGHNT, CDR2 YENEEA. DNA for the CDR3: TGTGCCAGCAGCTTAACCGGGGGGGGCTACAATGAGCAGTTCTTC. It yields the protein CASSLTGGGYNEQFF. The full variable domain, completed using reference TRBV11-3 and TRBJ2-1, is EAGVVQSPRYKIIEKKQPVAFWCNPISGHNTLYWYLQNLGQGPELLIRYENEEAVDDSQLPKDRFSAERLKGVDSTLKIQPAELGDSAVYLCASSLTGGGYNEQFFGPGTRLTVL.

The chain links TRBV29-1 to TRBJ2-7, with 8 positions matching TRBD2. Germline trimming cut 0 bases from V and 7 bases from J; bases unmatched to any gene: 11. CDR3 length: 15 amino acids. Germline V lookup: CDR1 SQVTM, CDR2 ANQGSEA. In DNA form, the CDR3 reads TGCAGCGTTGAAGATAGCGCAGCGGGAGTGGCGGAGCAGTACTTC. Protein product: CSVEDSAAGVAEQYF.

This clonotype was seen only a few times. V and J are TRBV11-2 and TRBJ2-5; D not resolved. CDR3 length equals 13 residues. Germline V CDR1 and CDR2: SGHAT, FQNNGV. The V end lost 2 bases, the J end lost 11 bases, and 15 bases lay between the germline ends. The chain's CDR3 is CASSLPLAAEQYF. Here the CDR3 DNA reads TGTGCCAGCAGCTTACCGCTCGCGGCGGAGCAGTACTTC.

Written as DNA, the CDR3 is TGCAGTGCTGTGGCTAGCGGGAGAGATACGCAGTATTTT. Encoded protein: CSAVASGRDTQYF. The chain carries TRBV20-1 and TRBJ2-3; the match to TRBD2 covers 10 bases. With 5 bases clipped from V and 5 bases from J, the junction kept 4 bases outside the gene matches. This CDR3 comprises 13 residues. Germline V gives CDR1 DFQATT, CDR2 SNEGSKA (reference sequence).

This chain connects TRBV29-1 to TRBJ2-1; D might be TRBD2 (6 bases). V gave up 0 bases and J gave up 9 bases, with 9 bases separating them. Per germline, CDR1 SQVTM and CDR2 ANQGSEA. The CDR3 consists of 12 residues. The CDR3 DNA sequence: TGCAGCGTTGAAGAGGGAGGACGTGAGCAGTTCTTC. This encodes CSVEEGGREQFF.

The rearrangement joins TRBV6-4 to TRBJ2-2, with 7 bases that match TRBD1. The CDR3 totals 15 residues. Germline values: CDR1 MRHNA, CDR2 SNTAGT. V lost 6 bases, J lost 4 bases, and 8 bases stayed unmatched. The CDR3 nucleotides are TGTGCCAGCAGCCCCATGGCAGGGGGCACCGGGGAGCTGTTTTTT. Translation gives CASSPMAGGTGELFF.

Only a few counts were recorded for this clonotype. J is TRBJ2-3 and V is TRBV6-1, with 8 bases that match TRBD2. The CDR3 is made up of 15 amino acids. V gave up 6 bases and J gave up 4 bases; unmatched junction bases: 9. The germline gives CDR1 MNHNS, CDR2 SASEGT. The CDR3 reads CASSVSGSVADTQYF. The CDR3 DNA follows: TGTGCCAGCAGCGTCAGCGGGAGTGTTGCAGATACGCAGTATTTT.

The chain links TRBV7-3 to TRBJ2-5; no reliable D call. V lost 5 bases to trimming and J lost 5 bases, with 15 bases between them. The germline V gene has CDR1 SGHTA and CDR2 FQGTGA. The CDR3 sequence is 14 residues long. The CDR3 region has the DNA TGTGCCAGCAGCCCGACGGCCGTGGGGGAGACCCAGTACTTC. Translating it yields CASSPTAVGETQYF.

The V gene is TRBV2, the J gene TRBJ2-1, with a possible D match to TRBD1 (6 bases). Between the trimmed V and J ends, which lost 7 bases and 0 bases, there was a span of 10 bases. Germline loops: CDR1 SNHLY, CDR2 FYNNEI. There are 14 residues in the CDR3. The CDR3 DNA sequence: TGTGCCAGCAAGCGGACAGACTCCTACAATGAGCAGTTCTTC. It yields the protein CASKRTDSYNEQFF.

The chain employs TRBV2 and TRBJ2-3; no clear D. Germline assignment: CDR1 SNHLY and CDR2 FYNNEI. The CDR3 runs 17 residues. Between the trimmed V and J ends, which lost 7 bases and 0 bases, there was a span of 20 bases. The CDR3 sequence is CASTPLMGGSSTDTQYF. The CDR3 DNA sequence: TGTGCCAGCACCCCACTAATGGGCGGCAGTAGCACAGATACGCAGTATTTT. The entire variable domain, with the rest obtained from reference TRBV2 and TRBJ2-3, is as follows: EPEVTQTPSHQVTQMGQEVILRCVPISNHLYFYWYRQILGQKVEFLVSFYNNEISEKSEIFDDQFSVERPDGSNFTLKIRSTKLEDSAMYFCASTPLMGGSSTDTQYFGPGTRLTVL.

V is TRBV5-6 and J is TRBJ2-1, with 8 bases identical to TRBD2. Germline V gives CDR1 SGHDT, CDR2 YYEEEE. The CDR3 consists of 16 residues. Trimming cost V 4 bases and J 3 bases; bases outside gene matches: 9. The CDR3 sequence: CASSQERELSYNEQFF. Here the CDR3 DNA reads TGTGCCAGCAGCCAAGAGCGGGAGCTGAGCTACAATGAGCAGTTCTTC. Variable domain in full (rest from reference TRBV5-6 and TRBJ2-1): DAGVTQSPTHLIKTRGQQVTLRCSPKSGHDTVSWYQQALGQGPQFIFQYYEEEERQRGNFPDRFSGHQFPNYSSELNVNALLLGDSALYLCASSQERELSYNEQFFGPGTRLTVL.

J is TRBJ2-1 and V is TRBV5-1, with D hard to call. The CDR3 runs to 15 residues. The V gene lost 4 bases and the J gene lost 3 bases, with 14 bases spanning the gap. Per germline, CDR1 SGHRS and CDR2 YFSETQ. The CDR3 protein is CASSPTRGLYNEQFF. The CDR3 region has the DNA TGCGCCAGCAGCCCAACCCGCGGCCTCTACAATGAGCAGTTCTTC.

The chain couples TRBV5-1 to TRBJ1-4; 7 nucleotides line up with TRBD1. V lost 4 bases to trimming and J lost 3 bases; unmatched junction nucleotides: 6. Looked up from germline, CDR1 is SGHRS and CDR2 is YFSETQ. This CDR3 has 15 amino acids. CDR3: CASSPNRGPNEKLFF. The CDR3 nucleotides read TGCGCCAGCAGCCCCAACAGGGGCCCTAATGAAAAACTGTTTTTT.

Remarks on this clonotype: Mismatch with germline at one junction end may stem from a read error. The chain has TRBV11-2 and TRBJ2-7, with D maybe TRBD2 (6 bases). CDR3 length: 15 amino acids. Germline CDR1 and CDR2: SGHAT and FQNNGV. CDR3 residues: CAGSLVGGSSYEQYF. For the CDR3, the DNA is TGTGCCGGCAGCTTAGTGGGGGGTAGCTCCTACGAGCAGTACTTC.

V is TRBV28 and J is TRBJ1-5, with unresolved D. V was trimmed by 7 bases and J by 0 bases, leaving 13 bases between them. This CDR3 region has 15 residues. Germline assignment: CDR1 MDHEN and CDR2 SYDVKM. This CDR3 is CASTRDRYSNQPQHF. The CDR3 coding sequence is TGTGCCAGCACCAGAGATCGATATAGCAATCAGCCCCAGCATTTT.

The chain is built from TRBV6-5 and TRBJ2-3; D call uncertain. CDR3 size: 15 residues. Trimming removed 4 bases from V and 0 bases from J, with 11 bases in between. Germline V lookup: CDR1 MNHEY, CDR2 SVGAGI. CDR3 amino acids: CASSFGSPSTDTQYF. In DNA form, the CDR3 reads TGTGCCAGCAGTTTCGGGTCCCCTAGCACAGATACGCAGTATTTT.

V gene TRBV2 combines with J gene TRBJ1-2, with 7 nucleotides matching TRBD1. Germline V gives CDR1 SNHLY, CDR2 FYNNEI. CDR3 size: 12 residues. The ends lost 9 bases at V and 8 bases at J; junction bases unmatched: 9. The CDR3 DNA is TGTGCCAGGGGACGACAGGGATGGGGCTACACCTTC. Protein: CARGRQGWGYTF. Full variable domain (remainder filled in from reference TRBV2 and TRBJ1-2): EPEVTQTPSHQVTQMGQEVILRCVPISNHLYFYWYRQILGQKVEFLVSFYNNEISEKSEIFDDQFSVERPDGSNFTLKIRSTKLEDSAMYFCARGRQGWGYTFGSGTRLTVV.

This clonotype showed up just a few times. The chain uses TRBV20-1 and TRBJ2-3; D is uncertain. The V and J ends lost 0 bases and 4 bases respectively, with 8 bases between them. Germline lookup yields CDR1 DFQATT and CDR2 SNEGSKA (reference sequence). This CDR3 region has 13 residues. In DNA, the CDR3 is TGCAGTGCTAGAGATAGGGAACCAGATACGCAGTATTTT. Its translation is CSARDREPDTQYF.

V gene TRBV20-1 combines with J gene TRBJ2-3; TRBD1 might be the D (6 bases). There are 15 residues in the CDR3. Trimming shortened V by 3 bases and J by 2 bases, and 15 bases separated the two germline ends. Germline lookup yields CDR1 DFQATT and CDR2 SNEGSKA (reference sequence). In DNA, the CDR3 is TGCAGTGCTAGTTGGGACAAACGAGCCACAGATACGCAGTATTTT. Amino acid sequence: CSASWDKRATDTQYF.

CDR3 bases: TGTGCCAGCAGCTTCGTGACGGTGAACACTGAAGCTTTCTTT. Protein product: CASSFVTVNTEAFF. V gene TRBV7-2 combines with J gene TRBJ1-1; D is undetermined. This CDR3 is 14 amino acids long. From germline, CDR1 is SGHTA and CDR2 FQGNSA. Trimming took off 3 bases at V and 0 bases at J, with 8 bases between the two ends.

A few counts support this clonotype. The chain links TRBV25-1 to TRBJ2-5; D is uncertain. The V end was cut by 8 bases, the J end by 7 bases, with 14 bases between. The V gene's germline CDR1 is MGHDK and CDR2 SYGVNS. The CDR3 totals 12 residues. CDR3 region: CASEQDSRTQYF. The CDR3 DNA is TGTGCCAGCGAGCAGGATTCCAGGACCCAGTACTTC.

This clonotype was recorded a few times. The chain combines TRBV4-1 with TRBJ2-7, with D perhaps TRBD1 (5 bases). This CDR3 has 15 residues. In germline, CDR1 is MGHRA, CDR2 YSYEKL. Trimming shortened V by 1 base and J by 2 bases, and 12 bases separated the two germline ends. CDR3 protein: CASSQVGGATYEQYF. CDR3 DNA: TGCGCCAGCAGCCAAGTCGGTGGGGCGACCTACGAGCAGTACTTC.

This chain joins TRBV7-9 and TRBJ2-4; perhaps D is TRBD1 or TRBD2 (7 bases each). The germline gives CDR1 SEHNR, CDR2 FQNEAQ (reference sequence). V gave up 0 bases and J gave up 7 bases, with 13 bases separating them. The CDR3 consists of 15 residues. The CDR3 is CASSLARQGGNIQYF. The CDR3 nucleotides read TGTGCCAGCAGCTTAGCTCGGCAGGGGGGGAACATTCAGTACTTC.

The V gene is TRBV18, the J gene TRBJ1-5; D not resolved. V lost 2 bases and J lost 4, with 6 bases in between. There are 13 residues in the CDR3. Germline V lookup: CDR1 KGHSH, CDR2 LQKENI. The CDR3 DNA reads as TGTGCCAGCTCACCATATGAGAATCAGCCCCAGCATTTT. This translates into CASSPYENQPQHF.

The chain recombines TRBV27 with TRBJ1-2, with a possible D match to TRBD1 (6 bases). Germline-derived CDR1 and CDR2 are MNHEY and SMNVEV (reference sequence). V lost 8 bases to trimming and J lost 5 bases, with 27 bases between them. The CDR3 length is 17 residues. The CDR3 DNA is TGTGCCAGCGGGTCAGACGGAGCCGGGACAACCCTATATGGCTACACCTTC. This sequence encodes CASGSDGAGTTLYGYTF.

This clonotype was observed a few times. J is TRBJ2-7 and V is TRBV5-1; D possibly corresponds to TRBD2 (5 bases). V lost 4 bases, J lost 3 bases, and 11 bases lay in between. From germline, CDR1 is SGHRS and CDR2 YFSETQ. The CDR3 spans 13 residues. The CDR3 DNA reads as TGCGCCAGCAGCGTCGTGGGAGACTACGAGCAGTACTTC. Amino acid sequence: CASSVVGDYEQYF.

This chain joins TRBV6-6 and TRBJ2-7; 10 bases fit TRBD1. Germline CDR1 and CDR2: MNHNY and SVGAGI (reference sequence). The CDR3 extends over 14 amino acids. The V segment lost 6 bases and the J segment 9 bases; nucleotides outside the gene matches: 11. CDR3 sequence (DNA): TGTGCCAGCAGCAGGACAGGGGGTCCGTATGGGCAGTACTTC. Protein product: CASSRTGGPYGQYF.